The T cell receptor (beta chain) described here comes from a study of blood T cell repertoires in COVID-19. Overall study: T cells, B-cell-depleted T cells, or PBMCs provided the cDNA or gDNA that served as material.

Authors' processing steps: Estimation of nucleated cell counts relied on the amplification of reference gene primers. The repertoire was sequenced with immunoSEQ multiplex PCR; TCRdb's copy has only in-frame clones and lacks some. V, J and clone size are those of that table, while D and trimming were read from the DNA. The sample has just over 350,000 clones; 80% to 90% are singletons. A Seattle source enrolled patients during active infection and followed them longitudinally. The CDR3 extends over 16 amino acids. The germline CDR1 and CDR2 sequences are LNHNV and YYDKDF (reference sequence). The V gene lost 5 bases and the J gene lost 4 bases, with 18 bases spanning the gap.

The chain employs TRBV15 and TRBJ1-3, with D uncertain. This receptor was obtained from a woman aged 55-75 years with COVID-19, enrolled during active disease. Sequences were obtained from peripheral blood. The CDR3 reads CATSEGGYSAGNTIYF. CDR3 nucleotides: TGTGCCACCAGCGAGGGTGGATATTCTGCCGGAAACACCATATATTTT.